This TCR beta chain stems from a study of T cell changes during pregnancy in multiple sclerosis. Method: immunoSEQ multiplex PCR; TCRdb's copy keeps in-frame clones and lacks some. The table lists some 130,000 clones, approximately 96% of them singletons, with roughly 0.44% in the top ten. Trimming cost V 3 bases and J 3 bases; bases outside gene matches: 1. This CDR3 is 15 amino acids long. Germline V gene sequence: CDR1 LGHNA, CDR2 YSLEER. The V and J genes are TRBV4-3 and TRBJ2-3; 12 bases map to TRBD2. The TCR sequence derives from a female donor with multiple sclerosis, enrolled in a pregnancy study. The source was peripheral blood, collected after pregnancy. CDR3 sequence reads: CASSQGLAGTDTQYF. In nucleotides, the CDR3 is TGCGCCAGCAGCCAGGGACTAGCGGGTACAGATACGCAGTATTTT.